These T cell receptor beta chains were read from a single sample in a study of T cell responses to AZD1222 COVID-19 vaccine. TCRdb keeps only in-frame clones here, not all; method: immunoSEQ multiplex PCR. Altogether around 100,000 clones are present, roughly 88% being singletons, with the ten largest covering more than 20%. The material sequenced was peripheral blood, taken on day 0 of AZD1222 vaccination. Every receptor here comes from an adult in good health. Both conserved end residues are trimmed from each CDR3. A D gene is named only where the DNA matches it firmly.

TRBJ1-1 TRBV4-2 15 TRBD1 ASSTPSGTGKGTEAF
TRBJ1-1 TRBV12-3/TRBV12-4 11 - ASSLTANTEAF
TRBJ1-1 TRBV5-1 12 - ASSFDSPNTEAF
TRBJ2-5 TRBV11-2 12 - ASSSWEVGETQY
TRBJ1-2 TRBV27 13 TRBD1 ASSLNPGQTYGYT
TRBJ1-1 TRBV7-9 12 - ASSRTALYTEAF
TRBJ1-4 TRBV19 11 TRBD1 ASSDRGDEKLF
TRBJ1-4 TRBV24-1 12 TRBD1 ATSGGTGDEKLF
TRBJ2-7 TRBV5-1 16 TRBD1 ASSPGQGQASPIYEQY
TRBJ2-5 TRBV7-9 10 - ASSLFLETQY
TRBJ2-7 TRBV5-8 13 TRBD1 ASSLRIGQGYEQY
TRBJ1-5 TRBV20-1 9 - SAKGNQPQH
TRBJ1-3 TRBV18 13 - ASSHGQNSGNTIY
TRBJ1-2 TRBV19 13 - ASSIGARGNYGYT
TRBJ2-2 TRBV5-1 15 TRBD1 ASSLAQGAVGTGELF
TRBJ1-4 TRBV6-5 13 - ASSSNPWGREKLF
TRBJ1-1 TRBV5-1 12 - ASSPSAGNTEAF
TRBJ1-4 TRBV4-3 16 - ASSQEGRGRTTNEKLF
TRBJ2-7 TRBV10-2 13 TRBD1 ASSSGQGLNYEQY
TRBJ1-1 TRBV20-1 8 - SARPSEAF
TRBJ2-7 TRBV11-3 12 - ASSSRDNPYEQY
TRBJ1-5 TRBV10-3 14 TRBD1 AISDREGARDQPQH
TRBJ1-3 TRBV18 16 TRBD1 ASSPPGQSLSSGNTIY
TRBJ2-3 TRBV12-5 14 - ASGLVITSHTDTQY
TRBJ2-7 TRBV19 12 - ASSNPAGGYEQY
TRBJ2-2 TRBV11-3 11 - ASSLGTVGELF
TRBJ2-7 TRBV9 12 - ASSVDFTNYEQY
TRBJ1-3 TRBV7-2 12 - ASSWAGAGNTIY
TRBJ2-3 TRBV6-2/TRBV6-3 14 TRBD2 ASSQTSGGGPDTQY
TRBJ1-2 TRBV20-1 7 - SAYPNYT
TRBJ2-7 TRBV29-1 10 - SVNLNRDEQY
TRBJ1-5 TRBV18 12 - ASSSGYSNQPQH